This T cell receptor beta chain is drawn from a study of T cell responses to AZD1222 COVID-19 vaccine. The overall study: Combined were second doses at about 4 or about 12 weeks. General study results and limits: Recipients of two AZD1222 doses showed rising Spike-specific TCR breadth and depth. Sampled repertoires all dated from after the peak T cell response. At baseline, seropositivity was found in only a handful of AZD1222 recipients.

Clones were sequenced by immunoSEQ multiplex PCR, and TCRdb holds only the in-frame ones, with some missing. The repertoire has about 170,000 clones, over 85% of them found once; the top ten carry 1.6%. V lost 6 bases and J 0 bases, leaving 8 bases between the germline ends. The CDR3 sequence is 13 residues long. As concerns this clone: Its target is not known.

This receptor was identified in an adult in good health. This chain connects TRBV12-3 or TRBV12-4 to TRBJ1-1; D perhaps matches TRBD1 (5 bases). The source material was peripheral blood, sampled on day 0 of AZD1222 vaccination. The CDR3 DNA reads as TGTGCCAGCAGAGAGACAGTGAACACTGAAGCTTTCTTT. Translating gives CASRETVNTEAFF.